The 19 T cell receptor beta chains in this list originate from one sample, sequenced in a study of shared clonotypes between healthy human individuals. Sequenced by immunoSEQ multiplex PCR; TCRdb stores in-frame clones only, minus some. The sample records around 750,000 clones, approximately 79% being singletons. Sequenced input: memory CD4+ T cells sorted from blood. Subset given: CD45RA-negative fraction. The source is a woman aged 25 to 39 in good health.

This chain uses TRBV6-1 with TRBJ2-1; 13 bases are a match to TRBD2. The CDR3 has 17 amino acids. V trimming: 3 bases; J trimming: 3 bases; junction bases outside the gene matches: 5. CDR1 is MNHNS and CDR2 is SASEGT in the germline V gene. CDR3 residues: CASSDPGLAGIYNEQFF. CDR3 DNA: TGTGCCAGCAGTGACCCGGGACTAGCGGGGATCTACAATGAGCAGTTCTTC.

The J gene is TRBJ2-7, the V gene TRBV6-1; D is unclear. From germline, CDR1 is MNHNS and CDR2 SASEGT. This CDR3 has 14 residues. Trimming cost V 10 bases and J 0 bases, with 16 bases left between them. CDR3 in amino acids: CAIKTPKSSYEQYF. CDR3 DNA sequence: TGTGCCATCAAGACGCCTAAGAGCTCCTACGAGCAGTACTTC.

The J gene is TRBJ2-1, the V gene TRBV29-1, with 9 bases fitting TRBD2. Germline assignment: CDR1 SQVTM and CDR2 ANQGSEA. V gave up 5 bases and J gave up 5 bases; unmatched junction bases: 13. This CDR3 region has 16 residues. The DNA for the CDR3 is TGCAGCGTTCCGGCAGAAGGACTAGCGTTCAACAATGAGCAGTTCTTC. This sequence encodes CSVPAEGLAFNNEQFF.

The chain links TRBV5-1 to TRBJ2-1; 11 bases align to TRBD2. The germline V gene has CDR1 SGHRS and CDR2 YFSETQ. The CDR3 is 15 residues long. The V and J ends lost 0 bases and 10 bases, in that order; junction bases with no gene match: 6. The DNA for the CDR3 is TGCGCCAGCAGCTTGGCACTAGCGGGAGTCGGGGAGCAGTTCTTC. The encoded protein is CASSLALAGVGEQFF. Full variable domain (rest looked up from reference TRBV5-1 and TRBJ2-1): KAGVTQTPRYLIKTRGQQVTLSCSPISGHRSVSWYQQTPGQGLQFLFEYFSETQRNKGNFPGRFSGRQFSNSRSEMNVSTLELGDSALYLCASSLALAGVGEQFFGPGTRLTVL.

This clone showed up just once. The J gene is TRBJ2-3, the V gene TRBV28; D perhaps matches TRBD1 (6 bases). CDR1 and CDR2 (germline): MDHEN, SYDVKM. The CDR3 has 15 amino acids. The germline V and J ends were trimmed by 5 bases and 3 bases, with 15 bases remaining between them. The CDR3 nucleotides read TGTGCCAGCAGTCCTGGGACACCCGAGACAGATACGCAGTATTTT. It codes for CASSPGTPETDTQYF.

The chain combines TRBV7-6 with TRBJ2-2, with TRBD2 matching over 9 bases. The germline CDR1 and CDR2 sequences are SGHVS and FNYEAQ. V lost 8 bases to trimming and J lost 0 bases; unmatched junction nucleotides: 4. The CDR3 has 15 amino acids. CDR3 DNA: TGTGCCAGCTGGGCTAGCGGGACGAACACCGGGGAGCTGTTTTTT. This sequence encodes CASWASGTNTGELFF.

This clone has only a few counts. The chain recombines TRBV27 with TRBJ2-7, with a tentative D call TRBD2 (6 bases). In germline, CDR1 is MNHEY, CDR2 SMNVEV (reference sequence). The CDR3 extends over 14 amino acids. V was clipped by 2 bases and J by 5 bases, with 13 bases between them. The DNA of the CDR3 is TGTGCCAGCAGTTTAAGGCGGGATGGCAACGAGCAGTACTTC. Translating it yields CASSLRRDGNEQYF.

The chain is built from TRBV6-5 and TRBJ1-2; D gene ambiguous. V was cut by 6 bases and J by 5 bases, with 10 bases left in between. The CDR3 totals 12 residues. Germline V lookup: CDR1 MNHEY, CDR2 SVGAGI. CDR3: CASSLSGYGYTF. CDR3 in DNA: TGTGCCAGCAGCCTGTCGGGATATGGCTACACCTTC.

The chain joins TRBV11-2 to TRBJ2-5; maybe TRBD2 (6 bases). Trimming removed 4 bases at V and 5 bases at J, with 23 bases between. This CDR3 has 17 amino acids. In germline, CDR1 is SGHAT, CDR2 FQNNGV. In DNA form, the CDR3 reads TGTGCCAGCAGCTCCGGATTCTTGCGGGGACGAGAGGAGACCCAGTACTTC. Its translation: CASSSGFLRGREETQYF.

The V gene is TRBV19, the J gene TRBJ2-2; D is perhaps TRBD1 (5 bases). CDR1 and CDR2 from the germline V gene are LNHDA and SQIVND (reference sequence). The CDR3 totals 14 residues. The ends were cut back, 6 bases at V and 4 bases at J, with 12 bases in the middle. CDR3 protein: CASRTQTGTGELFF. CDR3 bases: TGTGCCAGTAGAACCCAAACAGGCACCGGGGAGCTGTTTTTT.

The V and J genes are TRBV29-1 and TRBJ1-1; D is undetermined. There are 14 residues in the CDR3. V lost 5 bases and J 3 bases, leaving 16 bases between the germline ends. The germline V gene encodes CDR1 SQVTM and CDR2 ANQGSEA. The CDR3: CSVHGVIWDTEAFF. DNA of the CDR3: TGCAGCGTTCATGGGGTGATATGGGACACTGAAGCTTTCTTT.

The chain has TRBV7-2 and TRBJ1-5, with no clear D. The CDR3 loop spans 12 amino acids. Trimming cost V 2 bases and J 3 bases, with 2 bases left between them. The V gene's germline CDR1 is SGHTA and CDR2 FQGNSA. The CDR3 nucleotides read TGTGCCAGCAGCTTATACAATCAGCCCCAGCATTTT. Protein product: CASSLYNQPQHF.

V and J are TRBV2 and TRBJ2-7; tentatively, D is TRBD1 (5 bases). Germline V gene lookup returns CDR1 SNHLY and CDR2 FYNNEI. V shed 5 bases and J shed 5 bases, with 19 bases lying between them. The CDR3 runs 15 residues. CDR3 in amino acids: CASSSRDSSPDEQYF. CDR3 DNA sequence: TGTGCCAGCAGTTCCCGTGACAGTAGCCCCGACGAGCAGTACTTC.

CDR3 DNA sequence: TGTGCCAGCAGGGAAGGGGGCCGAGGAAACACCATATATTTT. Translating gives CASREGGRGNTIYF. This chain connects TRBV7-9 to TRBJ1-3; TRBD1 matches 7 bases. Germline CDR1 SEHNR, CDR2 FQNEAQ (reference sequence). This CDR3 is 14 amino acids long. The ends lost 6 bases at V and 4 bases at J; junction bases unmatched: 6.

The chain uses TRBV18 and TRBJ1-2; D gene ambiguous. The CDR3 sequence is 14 residues long. Trimming took off 2 bases at V and 6 bases at J, with 13 bases between the two ends. The germline CDR1 and CDR2 sequences are KGHSH and LQKENI. CDR3 residues: CASSPGLRHDGYTF. CDR3 nucleotide sequence: TGTGCCAGCTCACCAGGTCTGAGGCACGATGGCTACACCTTC. Full variable domain (rest looked up from reference TRBV18 and TRBJ1-2): NAGVMQNPRHLVRRRGQEARLRCSPMKGHSHVYWYRQLPEEGLKFMVYLQKENIIDESGMPKERFSAEFPKEGPSILRIQQVVRGDSAAYFCASSPGLRHDGYTFGSGTRLTVV.

The V and J genes are TRBV27 and TRBJ2-7; the match to TRBD1 covers 10 bases. With V trimmed by 3 bases and J by 4 bases, 3 bases remained unmatched. This CDR3 has 14 residues. The germline V gene has CDR1 MNHEY and CDR2 SMNVEV (reference sequence). In DNA form, the CDR3 reads TGTGCCAGCAGTTTGAGGGACAGGGGTTACGAGCAGTACTTC. Translated, it gives CASSLRDRGYEQYF.

This clone was observed once. This chain connects TRBV19 to TRBJ1-5; the D is unclear. The CDR3 is 14 residues long. V gave up 8 bases and J gave up 0 bases, with 11 bases separating them. The germline CDR1 and CDR2 sequences are LNHDA and SQIVND (reference sequence). The CDR3 loop is CASSWFYSNQPQHF. CDR3 coding DNA: TGTGCCAGTTCTTGGTTTTATAGCAATCAGCCCCAGCATTTT.

This clone was recorded a few times. The CDR3 nucleotides are TGTGCCAGCACCTTCCCCCCACTCCGGCAGGGCCTACAAGAGACCCAGTACTTC. The encoded protein is CASTFPPLRQGLQETQYF. The rearrangement joins TRBV25-1 to TRBJ2-5; maybe TRBD1 (5 bases). The CDR3 has 18 residues. Deletions cut 7 bases from V and 2 bases from J, with 26 bases between. CDR1 is MGHDK, CDR2 SYGVNS, per germline. Combining the CDR3 with reference TRBV25-1 and TRBJ2-5 gives the whole variable domain EADIYQTPRYLVIGTGKKITLECSQTMGHDKMYWYQQDPGMELHLIHYSYGVNSTEKGDLSSESTVSRIRTEHFPLTLESARPSHTSQYLCASTFPPLRQGLQETQYFGPGTRLLVL.

V gene TRBV21-1 combines with J gene TRBJ2-1. TRBV21-1 constitutes a pseudogene. The CDR3 loop spans 17 amino acids. In nucleotides, the CDR3 is TGTGCCAGCAGCAAAAGAGCAGGATACTATTTGTTGGGTGAGCAGTTCTTC. Its protein product is CASSKRAGYYLLGEQFF.